The 7 T cell receptor beta chains given below trace back to one sample, sequenced in a study of response to subunit inactivated influenza vaccine (dated by TCRdb to 2016 to 2019). The library relied on RT-PCR. TCRdb names Illumina HiSeq 2500 as the instrument used. TCRdb reanalyzed the raw reads on its own, using fastp at Q25 for trimming and MiXCR for clone calling, and kept in-frame beta chains. Each entry is one CDR3 protein sequence, shown with its most common DNA and genes. In all, the sample holds 710,000 or so distinct CDR3 sequences, and approximately 15% of those were seen once. The biggest ten clones account for 11% of the sample. The material was PBMCs from blood, obtained approximately 13 days after vaccination. These receptors all come from a man aged 45-65 years who received an inactivated influenza vaccine. Donor details come from another sample of the same person, matched by shared clones.

This clonotype was seen more than once but under ten times. The chain couples TRBV28 to TRBJ1-5, with D maybe TRBD1 (5 bases). The V end lost 2 bases, the J end lost 3 bases, and 8 bases lay between the germline ends. The V gene's germline CDR1 is MDHEN and CDR2 SYDVKM. The CDR3 consists of 14 residues. This chain's CDR3 is CASSLGADNQPQHF. The CDR3, as DNA: TGTGCCAGCAGTTTAGGGGCAGACAATCAGCCCCAGCATTTT.

This clonotype was seen more than once but under ten times. The chain couples TRBV4-3 to TRBJ2-1, with D possibly being TRBD1 (5 bases). Per germline, CDR1 LGHNA and CDR2 YSLEER. The CDR3 runs 15 residues. The V end was cut by 2 bases, the J end by 5 bases, with 13 bases between. CDR3 in amino acids: CASSQLDTGNNEQFF. The DNA of the CDR3 is TGCGCCAGCAGCCAATTGGACACGGGTAACAATGAGCAGTTCTTC.

This clonotype has more than one count but fewer than ten. This rearrangement joins TRBV6-1 to TRBJ2-3; D gene unclear. Germline V gene lookup returns CDR1 MNHNS and CDR2 SASEGT. Trimming stripped 7 bases from V and 3 bases from J, with 14 bases between. CDR3 length: 14 residues. CDR3 region: CASKNQRLTDTQYF. The CDR3 DNA is TGTGCCAGCAAGAACCAACGGCTGACAGATACGCAGTATTTT.

CDR3 protein: CASTPGAAHTGELFF. In DNA, the CDR3 is TGTGCCAGCACCCCTGGGGCGGCCCACACCGGGGAGCTGTTTTTT. V usage is TRBV19 and J usage is TRBJ2-2, with D possibly TRBD1 on 5 matching bases. The CDR3 is made up of 15 amino acids. V was shortened by 9 bases and J by 3 bases, with 17 bases between the two germline ends. Germline V lookup: CDR1 LNHDA, CDR2 SQIVND (reference sequence).

This clonotype was detected only a few times. The CDR3 loop reads CASSPGTSENYGYTF. The CDR3 DNA follows: TGTGCCAGCTCACCAGGGACTTCTGAGAACTATGGCTACACCTTC. V is TRBV18 and J is TRBJ1-2, with D perhaps matching TRBD1 (5 bases). This CDR3 is built from 15 residues. The ends were cut back, 2 bases at V and 2 bases at J, with 12 bases in the middle. Germline V gene lookup returns CDR1 KGHSH and CDR2 LQKENI. Combining the CDR3 with reference TRBV18 and TRBJ1-2 gives the whole variable domain NAGVMQNPRHLVRRRGQEARLRCSPMKGHSHVYWYRQLPEEGLKFMVYLQKENIIDESGMPKERFSAEFPKEGPSILRIQQVVRGDSAAYFCASSPGTSENYGYTFGSGTRLTVV.

The genes are TRBV7-6 and TRBJ2-2; 10 bases agree with TRBD2. Germline lookup yields CDR1 SGHVS and CDR2 FNYEAQ. The CDR3 is made up of 18 amino acids. V gave up 5 bases and J gave up 4 bases; unmatched junction bases: 13. CDR3 sequence (DNA): TGTGCCAGCAGCCCCCTAGCGGGGGCCATCCGCGGCACCGGGGAGCTGTTTTTT. It is translated as CASSPLAGAIRGTGELFF.

This clonotype was counted between two and nine times. V is TRBV30 and J is TRBJ1-6; no reliable D call. This CDR3 has 15 amino acids. Per germline, CDR1 GTSNPN and CDR2 SVGIG (reference sequence). The germline V and J ends were trimmed by 1 base and 4 bases, with 11 bases remaining between them. The CDR3 sequence is CAWSGGIRYNSPLHF. In DNA, the CDR3 is TGTGCCTGGAGTGGAGGGATTCGGTATAATTCACCCCTCCACTTT.